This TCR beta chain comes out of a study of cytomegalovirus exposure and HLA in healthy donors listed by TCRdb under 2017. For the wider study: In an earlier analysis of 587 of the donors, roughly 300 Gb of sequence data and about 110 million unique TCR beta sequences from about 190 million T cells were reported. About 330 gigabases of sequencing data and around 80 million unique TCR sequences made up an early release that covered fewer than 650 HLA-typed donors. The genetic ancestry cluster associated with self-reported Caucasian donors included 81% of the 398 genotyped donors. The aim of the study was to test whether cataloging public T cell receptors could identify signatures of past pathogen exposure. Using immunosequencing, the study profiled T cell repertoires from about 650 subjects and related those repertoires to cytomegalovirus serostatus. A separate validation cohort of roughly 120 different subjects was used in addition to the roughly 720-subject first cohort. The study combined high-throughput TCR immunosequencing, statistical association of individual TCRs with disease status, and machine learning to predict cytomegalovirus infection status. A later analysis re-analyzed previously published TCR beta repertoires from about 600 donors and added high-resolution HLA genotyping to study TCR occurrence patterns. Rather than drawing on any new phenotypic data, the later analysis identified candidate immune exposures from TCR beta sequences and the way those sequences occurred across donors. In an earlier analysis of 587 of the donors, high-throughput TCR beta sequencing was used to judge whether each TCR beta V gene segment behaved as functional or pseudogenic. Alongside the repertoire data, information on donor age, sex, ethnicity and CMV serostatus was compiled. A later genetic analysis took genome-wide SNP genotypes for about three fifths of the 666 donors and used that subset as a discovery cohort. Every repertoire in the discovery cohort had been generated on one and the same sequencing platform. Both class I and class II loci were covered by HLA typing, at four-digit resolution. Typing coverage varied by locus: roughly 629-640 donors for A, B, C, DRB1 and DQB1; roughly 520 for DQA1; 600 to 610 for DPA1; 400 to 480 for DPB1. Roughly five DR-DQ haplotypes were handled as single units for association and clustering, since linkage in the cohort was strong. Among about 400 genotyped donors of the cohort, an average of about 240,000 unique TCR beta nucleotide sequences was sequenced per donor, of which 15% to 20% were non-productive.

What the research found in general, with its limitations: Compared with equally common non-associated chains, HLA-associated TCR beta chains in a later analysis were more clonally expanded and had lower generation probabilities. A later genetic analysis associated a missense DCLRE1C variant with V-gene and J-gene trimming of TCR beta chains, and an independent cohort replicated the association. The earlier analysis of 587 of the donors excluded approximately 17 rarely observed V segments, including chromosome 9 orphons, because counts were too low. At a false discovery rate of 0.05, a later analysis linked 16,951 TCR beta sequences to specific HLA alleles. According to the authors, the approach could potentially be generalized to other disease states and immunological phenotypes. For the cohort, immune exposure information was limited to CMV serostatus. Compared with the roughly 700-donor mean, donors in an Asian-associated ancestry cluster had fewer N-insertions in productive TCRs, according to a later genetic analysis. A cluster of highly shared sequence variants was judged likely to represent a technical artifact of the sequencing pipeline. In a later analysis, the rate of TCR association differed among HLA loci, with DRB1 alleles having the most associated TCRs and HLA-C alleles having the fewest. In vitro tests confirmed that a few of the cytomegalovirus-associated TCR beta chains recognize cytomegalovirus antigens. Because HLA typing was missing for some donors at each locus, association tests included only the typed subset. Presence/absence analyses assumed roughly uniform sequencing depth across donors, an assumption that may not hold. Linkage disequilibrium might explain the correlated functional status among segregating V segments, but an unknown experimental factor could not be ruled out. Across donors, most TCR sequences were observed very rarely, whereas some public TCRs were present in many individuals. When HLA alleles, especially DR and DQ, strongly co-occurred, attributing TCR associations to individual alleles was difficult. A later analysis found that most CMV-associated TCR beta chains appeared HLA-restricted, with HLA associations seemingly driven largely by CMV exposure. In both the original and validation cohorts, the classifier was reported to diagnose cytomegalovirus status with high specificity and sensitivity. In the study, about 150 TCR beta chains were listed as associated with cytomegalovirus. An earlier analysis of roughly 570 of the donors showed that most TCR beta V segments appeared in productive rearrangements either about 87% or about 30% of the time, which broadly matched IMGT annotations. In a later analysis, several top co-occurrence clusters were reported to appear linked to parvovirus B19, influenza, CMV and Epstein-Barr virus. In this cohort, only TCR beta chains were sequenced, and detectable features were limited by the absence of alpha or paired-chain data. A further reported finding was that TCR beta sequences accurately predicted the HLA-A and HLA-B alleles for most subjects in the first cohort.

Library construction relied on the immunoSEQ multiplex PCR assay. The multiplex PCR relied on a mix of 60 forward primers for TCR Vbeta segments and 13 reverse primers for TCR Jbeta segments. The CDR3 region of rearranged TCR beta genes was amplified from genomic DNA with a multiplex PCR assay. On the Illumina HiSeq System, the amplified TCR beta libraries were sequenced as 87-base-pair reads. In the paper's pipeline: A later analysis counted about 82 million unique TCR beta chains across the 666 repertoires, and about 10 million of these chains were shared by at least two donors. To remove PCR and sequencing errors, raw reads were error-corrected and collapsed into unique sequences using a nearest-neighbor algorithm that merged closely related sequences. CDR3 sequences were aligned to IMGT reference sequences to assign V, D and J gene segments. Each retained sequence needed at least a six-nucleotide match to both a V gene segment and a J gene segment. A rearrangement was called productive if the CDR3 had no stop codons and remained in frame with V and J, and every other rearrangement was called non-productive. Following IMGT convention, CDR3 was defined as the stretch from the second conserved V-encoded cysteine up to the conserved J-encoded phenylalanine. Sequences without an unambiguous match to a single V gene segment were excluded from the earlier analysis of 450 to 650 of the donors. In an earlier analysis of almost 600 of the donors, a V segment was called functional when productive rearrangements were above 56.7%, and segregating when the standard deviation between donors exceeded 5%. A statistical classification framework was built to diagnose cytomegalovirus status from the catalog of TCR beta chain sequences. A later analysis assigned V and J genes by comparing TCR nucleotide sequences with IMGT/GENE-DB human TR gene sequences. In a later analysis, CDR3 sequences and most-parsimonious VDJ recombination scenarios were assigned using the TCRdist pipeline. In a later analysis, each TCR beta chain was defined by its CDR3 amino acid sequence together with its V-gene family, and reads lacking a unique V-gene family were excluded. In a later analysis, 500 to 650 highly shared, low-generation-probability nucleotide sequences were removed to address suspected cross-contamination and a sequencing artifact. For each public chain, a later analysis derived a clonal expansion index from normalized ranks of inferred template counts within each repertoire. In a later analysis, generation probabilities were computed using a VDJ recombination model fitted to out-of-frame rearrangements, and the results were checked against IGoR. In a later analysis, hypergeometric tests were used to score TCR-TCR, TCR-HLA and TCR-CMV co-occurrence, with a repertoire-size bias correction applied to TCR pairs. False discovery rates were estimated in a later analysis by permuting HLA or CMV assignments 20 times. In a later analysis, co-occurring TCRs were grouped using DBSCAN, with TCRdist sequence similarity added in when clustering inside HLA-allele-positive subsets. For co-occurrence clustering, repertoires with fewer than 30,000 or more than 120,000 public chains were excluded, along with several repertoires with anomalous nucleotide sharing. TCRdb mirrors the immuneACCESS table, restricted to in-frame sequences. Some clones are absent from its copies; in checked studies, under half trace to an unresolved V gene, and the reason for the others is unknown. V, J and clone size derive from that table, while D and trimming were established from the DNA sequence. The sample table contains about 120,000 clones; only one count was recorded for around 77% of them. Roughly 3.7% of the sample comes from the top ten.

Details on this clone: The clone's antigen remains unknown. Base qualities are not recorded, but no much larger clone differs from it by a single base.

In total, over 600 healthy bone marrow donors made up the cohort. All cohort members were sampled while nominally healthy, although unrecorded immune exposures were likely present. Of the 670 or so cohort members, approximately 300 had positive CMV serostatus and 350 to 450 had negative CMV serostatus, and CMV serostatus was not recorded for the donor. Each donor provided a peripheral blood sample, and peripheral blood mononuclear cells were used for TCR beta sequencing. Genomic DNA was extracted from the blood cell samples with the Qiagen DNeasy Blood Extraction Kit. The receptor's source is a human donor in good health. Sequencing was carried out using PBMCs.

The CDR3 in this case is CASSRQGTNTGELFF. The nucleotide sequence is TGTGCCAGCAGCAGACAGGGGACGAACACCGGGGAGCTGTTTTTT. The chain is assembled from TRBV9 and TRBJ2-2, with TRBD1 matching 8 junction bases. The CDR3, cysteine through phenylalanine, is 15 amino acids long. The read is trimmed to its CDR3 DNA, 45 bases read in frame from base 1. From a lookup of the germline V gene, CDR1 and CDR2 are SGDLS and YYNGEE. Trimming takes 4 bases off V and 0 bases off J; junction bases not matched to a gene: 2.